These T cell receptor beta chains were read from a single sample in a study of T cell changes during pregnancy in multiple sclerosis. Profiling relied on immunoSEQ multiplex PCR, and the TCRdb table lists in-frame clones only, not all of them. The sample holds around 33,000 clones; 80% to 90% are singletons and the top ten take 3.5% to 4%. The sequenced sample was CD8+ T cells from peripheral blood mononuclear cells, obtained in the third trimester of pregnancy. The receptors here all came from a female donor with multiple sclerosis, enrolled in a pregnancy study. Both conserved end residues are part of each CDR3. The order of the fields is V gene, clone size, D gene, J gene, CDR3 protein, CDR3 DNA. The D gene is left open where the match is weak. A row's size may be missing; if present it is once, few, many or a size class.

V: TRBV6-1; size: NA; D: NA; J: TRBJ1-5; CDR3: CASSATGVDQPQHF; DNA: TGTGCCAGCAGCGCGACGGGGGTGGATCAGCCCCAGCATTTT
V: TRBV4-3; size: NA; D: NA; J: TRBJ2-7; CDR3: CASSQDRSSQLYEQYF; DNA: TGCGCCAGCAGCCAAGATCGGAGCAGCCAACTCTACGAGCAGTACTTC
V: TRBV4-3; size: NA; D: TRBD1; J: TRBJ2-3; CDR3: CASSPGQLTDTQYF; DNA: TGCGCCAGCAGCCCGGGACAGCTCACAGATACGCAGTATTTT
V: TRBV9; size: NA; D: TRBD2; J: TRBJ2-3; CDR3: CASSVAGTSGGLRYRDTQYF; DNA: TGTGCCAGCAGCGTAGCTGGGACTAGCGGGGGGCTACGATACAGAGATACGCAGTATTTT
V: TRBV19; size: NA; D: NA; J: TRBJ2-7; CDR3: CASSMGHDYEQYF; DNA: TGTGCCAGTAGTATGGGACATGACTACGAGCAGTACTTC
V: TRBV5-6; size: NA; D: NA; J: TRBJ1-1; CDR3: CASSWGRMNTEAFF; DNA: TGTGCCAGCAGCTGGGGCAGGATGAACACTGAAGCTTTCTTT
V: TRBV11-2; size: NA; D: NA; J: TRBJ2-1; CDR3: CASSLLAYEQFF; DNA: TGTGCCAGCAGCTTACTGGCTTATGAGCAGTTCTTC
V: TRBV19; size: NA; D: NA; J: TRBJ1-5; CDR3: CASSIIVYQPQHF; DNA: TGTGCCAGTAGTATCATTGTTTATCAGCCCCAGCATTTT
V: TRBV11-2; size: once; D: NA; J: TRBJ2-1; CDR3: CASSLVPLGPLF; DNA: TGTGCCAGCAGCTTAGTCCCACTAGGGCCGCTCTTC
V: TRBV4-3; size: NA; D: TRBD2; J: TRBJ2-2; CDR3: CASSQVGAGGPTGELFF; DNA: TGCGCCAGCAGCCAAGTTGGAGCGGGGGGGCCCACCGGGGAGCTGTTTTTT
V: TRBV29-1; size: NA; D: TRBD2; J: TRBJ2-7; CDR3: CSVERAGGPDSYEQYF; DNA: TGCAGCGTTGAACGAGCGGGGGGGCCCGATTCCTACGAGCAGTACTTC
V: TRBV5-5; size: NA; D: TRBD1; J: TRBJ1-3; CDR3: CASIHWTGTGGSGNTIYF; DNA: TGTGCCAGCATCCATTGGACCGGGACAGGGGGCTCTGGAAACACCATATATTTT
V: TRBV7-2; size: once; D: NA; J: TRBJ2-7; CDR3: CASSLVGSGSYEQYF; DNA: TGTGCCAGCAGCTTAGTAGGGTCAGGGTCCTACGAGCAGTACTTC
V: TRBV11-3; size: NA; D: NA; J: TRBJ2-5; CDR3: CASSQKFQETQYF; DNA: TGTGCCAGCAGCCAGAAATTCCAAGAGACCCAGTACTTC
V: TRBV4-3; size: few; D: TRBD1; J: TRBJ1-1; CDR3: CASSQWDRNTEAFF; DNA: TGCGCCAGCAGCCAATGGGACAGGAACACTGAAGCTTTCTTT
V: TRBV15; size: NA; D: TRBD2; J: TRBJ2-7; CDR3: CATAGLGTSYEQYF; DNA: TGTGCCACCGCCGGACTAGGGACGTCCTACGAGCAGTACTTC
V: TRBV2; size: NA; D: NA; J: TRBJ1-2; CDR3: CASPQRQARTYGYTF; DNA: TGTGCCAGCCCGCAAAGACAGGCGCGGACCTATGGCTACACCTTC
V: TRBV7-9; size: NA; D: NA; J: TRBJ1-1; CDR3: CASSIKGKTEAFF; DNA: TGTGCCAGCAGCATAAAGGGGAAAACTGAAGCTTTCTTT
V: TRBV5-1; size: NA; D: TRBD1; J: TRBJ1-2; CDR3: CASRRDRGVWVEGYTF; DNA: TGCGCCAGCAGACGTGACAGGGGAGTCTGGGTGGAGGGCTACACCTTC
V: TRBV19; size: NA; D: NA; J: TRBJ2-5; CDR3: CASKGEETQYF; DNA: TGTGCCAGTAAGGGGGAAGAGACCCAGTACTTC
V: TRBV7-9; size: NA; D: NA; J: TRBJ1-5; CDR3: CASSLRGGDGQPQHF; DNA: TGTGCCAGCAGCTTAAGAGGAGGGGACGGTCAGCCCCAGCATTTT
V: TRBV6-5; size: NA; D: NA; J: TRBJ1-1; CDR3: CASSYGATEAFF; DNA: TGTGCCAGCAGTTATGGGGCAACTGAAGCTTTCTTT
V: TRBV5-1; size: NA; D: TRBD2; J: TRBJ2-5; CDR3: CASSPTLAGGVETQYF; DNA: TGCGCCAGCAGCCCCACACTAGCGGGGGGCGTAGAGACCCAGTACTTC
V: TRBV7-9; size: NA; D: NA; J: TRBJ1-1; CDR3: CASSWTVEAFF; DNA: TGTGCCAGCAGCTGGACAGTTGAAGCTTTCTTT
V: TRBV19; size: once; D: TRBD1; J: TRBJ2-1; CDR3: CASSSPGQGSNEQFF; DNA: TGTGCCAGTAGTTCGCCGGGACAGGGGAGTAATGAGCAGTTCTTC
V: TRBV7-2; size: NA; D: TRBD2; J: TRBJ2-7; CDR3: CASSLLAGGPYEQYF; DNA: TGTGCCAGCAGCTTACTCGCGGGGGGTCCCTACGAGCAGTACTTC
V: TRBV5-1; size: NA; D: TRBD1; J: TRBJ2-1; CDR3: CASSWTLGQAGEQFF; DNA: TGCGCCAGCAGCTGGACCTTAGGACAGGCAGGAGAGCAGTTCTTC
V: TRBV7-2; size: NA; D: TRBD2; J: TRBJ2-7; CDR3: CASSFAGDYEQYF; DNA: TGTGCCAGCAGCTTTGCGGGGGATTACGAGCAGTACTTC
V: TRBV27; size: NA; D: TRBD1; J: TRBJ1-1; CDR3: CASTSTGFEAFF; DNA: TGTGCCAGCACCTCGACAGGGTTTGAAGCTTTCTTT
V: TRBV7-9; size: once; D: NA; J: TRBJ2-1; CDR3: CASSEERLLNEQFF; DNA: TGTGCCAGCAGCGAGGAACGGCTACTCAATGAGCAGTTCTTC
V: TRBV4-2; size: NA; D: TRBD1; J: TRBJ1-5; CDR3: CASSPGTGSNQPQHF; DNA: TGTGCCAGCAGCCCCGGGACAGGGAGCAATCAGCCCCAGCATTTT
V: TRBV11-2; size: NA; D: TRBD1; J: TRBJ1-1; CDR3: CASSLGGNRDRPWNTEAFF; DNA: TGTGCCAGCAGCTTAGGGGGTAACCGGGACAGGCCATGGAACACTGAAGCTTTCTTT
V: TRBV5-5; size: NA; D: TRBD1; J: TRBJ2-7; CDR3: CASSLAEAGGAGEQYF; DNA: TGTGCCAGCAGCTTAGCCGAAGCAGGGGGCGCAGGGGAGCAGTACTTC
V: TRBV4-3; size: NA; D: NA; J: TRBJ1-2; CDR3: CATTQDWAGGLYGYTF; DNA: TGCGCCACCACGCAAGATTGGGCCGGGGGACTCTATGGCTACACCTTC
V: TRBV27; size: NA; D: NA; J: TRBJ2-2; CDR3: CASSSYGGGELFF; DNA: TGTGCCAGCAGTTCCTACGGGGGCGGGGAGCTGTTTTTT
V: TRBV18; size: NA; D: NA; J: TRBJ1-2; CDR3: CASSPYQQAPGDYGYTF; DNA: TGTGCCAGCTCACCATACCAACAGGCCCCTGGGGACTATGGCTACACCTTC
V: TRBV12-5; size: NA; D: NA; J: TRBJ1-3; CDR3: CASGFTEESGSGNTIYF; DNA: TGTGCTAGTGGTTTTACGGAGGAGTCCGGCTCTGGAAACACCATATATTTT
V: TRBV4-1; size: NA; D: TRBD1; J: TRBJ1-6; CDR3: CASSPTPGTGNSPLHF; DNA: TGCGCCAGCAGCCCGACCCCCGGGACAGGGAATTCACCCCTCCACTTT
V: TRBV2; size: once; D: NA; J: TRBJ2-7; CDR3: CASSEIPRVATEQYF; DNA: TGTGCCAGCAGTGAAATCCCCCGGGTCGCTACCGAGCAGTACTTC